The 17 T cell receptor beta chains below all came from one sample that was sequenced in a study of cytomegalovirus exposure and HLA in healthy donors. PCR primers comprised 60 Vbeta and 13 Jbeta primers. Only in-frame clones appear in the TCRdb table, and some are missing; sequencing was by immunoSEQ multiplex PCR. Of about 110,000 clones listed, around 83% were seen once; the top ten hold around 2.9%. Sample: PBMCs. The receptor source for this set is a woman between 55 and 75 years old in good health and CMV-seropositive.

CDR3 sequence reads: CASRETGGANVLTF. The CDR3 DNA is TGTGCCAGCAGGGAGACAGGGGGGGCCAACGTCCTGACTTTC. The chain links TRBV2 to TRBJ2-6; 7 bases fit TRBD1. Germline assignment: CDR1 SNHLY and CDR2 FYNNEI. CDR3 length: 14 amino acids. J was trimmed by 4 bases and V by 6 bases; bases with no gene match: 3.

This chain uses TRBV11-1 with TRBJ2-1, with D hard to call. CDR1 and CDR2 from the germline V gene are SGHAT and FQDESV (reference sequence). The V and J ends lost 1 base and 2 bases respectively, with 12 bases between them. CDR3 length: 16 residues. CDR3 sequence: CASSLVGGVTYNEQFF. DNA for the CDR3: TGTGCCAGCAGCTTAGTCGGCGGAGTGACCTACAATGAGCAGTTCTTC.

The sample holds a few counts of this clone. V and J are TRBV10-3 and TRBJ1-5, with 7 bases that match TRBD1. The V and J ends lost 6 bases and 7 bases, in that order; junction bases with no gene match: 9. The CDR3 is made up of 14 amino acids. Per the germline V gene, CDR1 is ENHRY and CDR2 is SYGVKD. CDR3 nucleotides: TGTGCCATCAGCGACGTACAGGGGACCCAGCCCCAGCATTTT. It translates to CAISDVQGTQPQHF.

The V and J genes are TRBV4-1 and TRBJ1-1; 7 bases line up with TRBD1. In germline, CDR1 is MGHRA, CDR2 YSYEKL. The CDR3 has 18 residues. V was pared by 1 base and J by 1 base, with 12 bases of the junction left unmatched. The CDR3 is CASSQADRQGNRNTEAFF. Here the CDR3 DNA reads TGCGCCAGCAGCCAAGCGGACAGGCAGGGGAACAGGAACACTGAAGCTTTCTTT.

This clone occurred a few times. In DNA form, the CDR3 reads TGTGCCAGCAGCCCGGCACGGGGGTGGAGTGAAAAACTGTTTTTT. It codes for CASSPARGWSEKLFF. The chain couples TRBV7-9 to TRBJ1-4; D possibly corresponds to TRBD1 (5 bases). The V end was cut by 5 bases, the J end by 7 bases, with 17 bases between. The CDR3 is 15 amino acids. CDR1 and CDR2 (germline): SEHNR, FQNEAQ (reference sequence).

The genes are TRBV6-6 and TRBJ2-5; 7 nucleotides line up with TRBD2. V lost 1 base, J lost 3 bases, and 2 bases stayed unmatched. The CDR3 is made up of 14 amino acids. CDR1 is MNHNY and CDR2 is SVGAGI in the germline V gene (reference sequence). The CDR3, as DNA: TGTGCCAGCAGTTACTGGGGAGGGAAAGAGACCCAGTACTTC. Translated, it gives CASSYWGGKETQYF.

The genes are TRBV7-2 and TRBJ1-2; D might be TRBD1 (6 bases). This CDR3 has 13 amino acids. Germline-derived CDR1 and CDR2 are SGHTA and FQGNSA. Trimming shortened V by 1 base and J by 3 bases, and 6 bases separated the two germline ends. This chain's CDR3 is CASSLDRDYGYTF. Written as DNA, the CDR3 is TGTGCCAGCAGCTTAGACAGGGACTATGGCTACACCTTC.

The chain combines TRBV7-2 with TRBJ2-7; D is ambiguous. V was pared by 1 base and J by 4 bases, with 14 bases between. This CDR3 region has 15 residues. Germline CDR1 and CDR2: SGHTA and FQGNSA. The CDR3 region has the DNA TGTGCCAGCAGCTTAGGAGGAGCGAAGTCGTACGAGCAGTACTTC. It specifies CASSLGGAKSYEQYF. Full variable domain (outside the CDR3, taken from reference TRBV7-2 and TRBJ2-7): GAGVSQSPSNKVTEKGKDVELRCDPISGHTALYWYRQSLGQGLEFLIYFQGNSAPDKSGLPSDRFSAERTGGSVSTLTIQRTQQEDSAVYLCASSLGGAKSYEQYFGPGTRLTVT.

The chain employs TRBV30 and TRBJ1-3, with unresolved D. V lost 0 bases and J 0 bases, leaving 9 bases between the germline ends. The CDR3 contains 15 residues. Germline V lookup: CDR1 GTSNPN, CDR2 SVGIG (reference sequence). In DNA, the CDR3 is TGTGCCTGGAGTGTGTGGGAGAACTCTGGAAACACCATATATTTT. Protein product: CAWSVWENSGNTIYF.

The chain is built from TRBV7-2 and TRBJ1-2; TRBD1 matches 7 bases. Germline values: CDR1 SGHTA, CDR2 FQGNSA. CDR3 length: 16 amino acids. The ends lost 4 bases at V and 4 bases at J; junction bases unmatched: 12. CDR3 amino acids: CASSSAQGGLGYGYTF. The CDR3 DNA sequence: TGTGCCAGCAGCTCTGCCCAGGGGGGTTTAGGCTATGGCTACACCTTC. The variable domain in full, with the rest retrieved from reference TRBV7-2 and TRBJ1-2, is GAGVSQSPSNKVTEKGKDVELRCDPISGHTALYWYRQSLGQGLEFLIYFQGNSAPDKSGLPSDRFSAERTGGSVSTLTIQRTQQEDSAVYLCASSSAQGGLGYGYTFGSGTRLTVV.

This chain connects TRBV7-9 to TRBJ1-2; 8 nucleotides match TRBD1. The CDR3 is made up of 15 amino acids. The ends lost 4 bases at V and 5 bases at J; junction bases unmatched: 9. In germline, CDR1 is SEHNR, CDR2 FQNEAQ (reference sequence). CDR3 sequence: CASSSSRGPRYGYTF. The CDR3 DNA is TGTGCCAGCAGCTCGTCCAGGGGGCCCCGGTATGGCTACACCTTC.

V gene TRBV5-1 combines with J gene TRBJ1-3; 8 bases line up with TRBD1. Trimming cost V 3 bases and J 8 bases; bases outside gene matches: 7. This CDR3 has 14 amino acids. Germline-derived CDR1 and CDR2 are SGHRS and YFSETQ. In DNA, the CDR3 is TGCGCCAGCAGCTCTCAGGGGGCCGGGGACACCATATATTTT. This sequence encodes CASSSQGAGDTIYF.

The chain's CDR3 is CASSPPGNPYEQYF. The CDR3 coding sequence is TGTGCCAGCTCACCACCCGGGAACCCCTACGAGCAGTACTTC. V gene TRBV18 combines with J gene TRBJ2-7; D is perhaps TRBD2 (5 bases). Trimming removed 0 bases at V and 2 bases at J, with 8 bases between. This CDR3 comprises 14 residues. The germline V gene encodes CDR1 KGHSH and CDR2 LQKENI.

The rearrangement joins TRBV28 to TRBJ1-5; D not certain. This CDR3 is built from 11 residues. Germline-derived CDR1 and CDR2 are MDHEN and SYDVKM. Trimming pared 6 bases from V and 4 bases from J, leaving 4 bases between. The CDR3 nucleotides read TGTGCCAGCAGCAGAAATCAGCCCCAGCATTTT. It translates to CASSRNQPQHF. Based on the CDR3 plus reference TRBV28 and TRBJ1-5, the full variable domain is DVKVTQSSRYLVKRTGEKVFLECVQDMDHENMFWYRQDPGLGLRLIYFSYDVKMKEKGDIPEGYSVSREKKERFSLILESASTNQTSMYLCASSRNQPQHFGDGTRLSIL.

The chain couples TRBV28 to TRBJ2-5, with TRBD1 identical over 7 bases. Germline V gene lookup returns CDR1 MDHEN and CDR2 SYDVKM. The CDR3 sequence is 16 residues long. With V trimmed by 4 bases and J by 3 bases, 11 bases remained unmatched. CDR3 amino acids: CASSSAKGALEETQYF. DNA for the CDR3: TGTGCCAGCAGTTCCGCGAAGGGGGCTCTGGAAGAGACCCAGTACTTC.

This chain joins TRBV29-1 and TRBJ1-2; tentative D call: TRBD1 (6 bases). The CDR3 extends over 14 amino acids. V was shortened by 4 bases and J by 5 bases, with 17 bases between the two germline ends. CDR1 SQVTM and CDR2 ANQGSEA come from the germline V gene. The CDR3 nucleotides read TGCAGCGTTGGGGGGCAGGGTGAAAGATATGGCTACACCTTC. Translated: CSVGGQGERYGYTF. The whole variable domain, filled in from reference TRBV29-1 and TRBJ1-2, reads SAVISQKPSRDICQRGTSLTIQCQVDSQVTMMFWYRQQPGQSLTLIATANQGSEATYESGFVIDKFPISRPNLTFSTLTVSNMSPEDSSIYLCSVGGQGERYGYTFGSGTRLTVV.

The chain is built from TRBV5-1 and TRBJ2-6; TRBD2 might be the D (5 bases). This CDR3 is 18 amino acids long. Germline CDR1 reads SGHRS; CDR2 reads YFSETQ. With 1 base removed from V and 2 bases from J, the gap between germline ends came to 16 bases. The CDR3 loop is CASSLREGTRPGANVLTF. The CDR3 coding sequence is TGCGCCAGCAGCTTGAGAGAGGGTACCAGACCTGGGGCCAACGTCCTGACTTTC. Variable domain in full (rest from reference TRBV5-1 and TRBJ2-6): KAGVTQTPRYLIKTRGQQVTLSCSPISGHRSVSWYQQTPGQGLQFLFEYFSETQRNKGNFPGRFSGRQFSNSRSEMNVSTLELGDSALYLCASSLREGTRPGANVLTFGAGSRLTVL.